This T cell receptor (beta chain) was recovered during a study of T cells in Graves' hyperthyroidism and ophthalmopathy. RNA transcripts gave rise to amplified TCR beta CDR3 regions. Initially, a first-round RT-PCR of the TCR CDR3 employed the HTBI primer set. In TCRdb, the multiplex PCR reads were re-called with MiXCR into one record per CDR3 protein. The data contain around 600,000 distinct CDR3 sequences, over 12% of them seen just once; the ten biggest clones take up less than 9%. Diagnoses used clinical symptoms, serum thyroxine and TRAb, thyroid ultrasound and orbital computed tomography. Each 10 ml fresh peripheral blood draw supplied the PBMCs. The TCR comes from a woman between 18 and 30 years old with Graves' ophthalmopathy. Material: blood.

CDR3 nucleotide sequence: TGTGCCAGCAGCCAATTCAGGGGGCGCGGGGCCGGGGAGCTGTTTTTT. Translated: CASSQFRGRGAGELFF. This rearrangement joins TRBV4-2 to TRBJ2-2; the match to TRBD1 covers 8 bases. In germline, CDR1 is LGHNA, CDR2 YNFKEQ. V gave up 2 bases and J gave up 6 bases; unmatched junction bases: 8. The CDR3 consists of 16 residues.